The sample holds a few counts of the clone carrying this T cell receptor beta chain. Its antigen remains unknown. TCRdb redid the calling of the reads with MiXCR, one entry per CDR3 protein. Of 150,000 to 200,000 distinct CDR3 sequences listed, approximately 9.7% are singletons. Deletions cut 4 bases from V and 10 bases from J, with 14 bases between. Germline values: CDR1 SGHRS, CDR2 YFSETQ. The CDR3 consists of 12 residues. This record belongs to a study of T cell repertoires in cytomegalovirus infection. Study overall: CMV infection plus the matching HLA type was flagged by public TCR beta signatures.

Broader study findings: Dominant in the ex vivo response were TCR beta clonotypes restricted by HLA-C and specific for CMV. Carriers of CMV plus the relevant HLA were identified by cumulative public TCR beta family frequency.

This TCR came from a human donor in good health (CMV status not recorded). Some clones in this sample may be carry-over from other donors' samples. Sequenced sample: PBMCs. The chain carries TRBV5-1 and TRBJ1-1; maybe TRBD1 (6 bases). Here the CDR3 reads CASSQDSGPAFF. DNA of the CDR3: TGCGCCAGCAGCCAGGACAGCGGGCCAGCTTTCTTT.